The source of this TCR beta chain is a study of shared clonotypes between healthy human individuals. Study details: Donor composition was a couple of women and a few men, aged 18 to 49. Study-wide findings and caveats: The donor pool, a small one, limited the genetic and exposure-history diversity represented.

TCRdb's table, derived via immunoSEQ multiplex PCR, lists solely in-frame clones and lacks some. The sample carries around 440,000 clones, more than 70% recorded once. Donation came from healthy HIV-negative adults that had no recent acute infections or vaccinations. Nashville, Tennessee was home to all donors, each a Caucasian adult. The CDR3 loop spans 13 amino acids. Germline trimming cut 0 bases from V and 5 bases from J; bases unmatched to any gene: 0. Germline CDR1 and CDR2: GTSNPN and SVGIG (reference sequence). In the case of this clone: Its antigen is still unknown. The same CDR3 is also encoded by other DNA sequences in this sample.

The receptor comes from a woman between 35 and 50 years old in good health. Some clones in this sample may be carry-over from other donors' samples. The chain joins TRBV30 to TRBJ1-5; TRBD1 agrees at 8 bases. The material sequenced was PBMCs. CDR3 DNA sequence: TGTGCCTGGAGTGTACAGGGGGATCAGCCCCAGCATTTT. Protein product: CAWSVQGDQPQHF.